What follows are 18 T cell receptor beta chains derived from one specimen sequenced in a study of radiotherapy plus CTLA-4 blockade in lung cancer. Sequencing was performed with immunoSEQ multiplex PCR; in TCRdb, only in-frame clones are kept and a portion is missing. Of about 60,000 clones listed, around three quarters were seen once; the top ten hold about 8.3%. Here the sequenced sample was peripheral blood, taken from a patient treated with radiotherapy plus ipilimumab. These receptors all stem from a human donor with non-small cell lung cancer whose response to radiotherapy plus ipilimumab could not be evaluated.

This clone was recorded only once. The chain uses TRBV11-2 and TRBJ2-3; 9 bases are a match to TRBD2. There are 15 residues in the CDR3. Germline V gives CDR1 SGHAT, CDR2 FQNNGV. V shed 5 bases, J shed 2 bases, and the junction held 5 bases outside the gene matches. CDR3 nucleotides: TGTGCCAGCAGCCCGCGGGGGGGAGACACAGATACGCAGTATTTT. Amino acid sequence: CASSPRGGDTDTQYF.

The V gene is TRBV29-1, the J gene TRBJ2-2; the D is unclear. This CDR3 has 11 residues. The V and J ends lost 4 bases and 6 bases respectively, with 6 bases between them. CDR1 and CDR2 (germline): SQVTM, ANQGSEA. CDR3 residues: CSVVAAGELFF. CDR3 in DNA: TGCAGCGTTGTCGCGGCCGGGGAGCTGTTTTTT.

The chain joins TRBV6-5 to TRBJ1-1; possibly TRBD1 for D (5 bases). Germline V gene sequence: CDR1 MNHEY, CDR2 SVGAGI. Trimming stripped 5 bases from V and 5 bases from J, with 9 bases between. The CDR3 totals 12 residues. The CDR3 DNA reads TGTGCCAGCAGTCAGGGTGTAACTGAAGCTTTCTTT. It yields the protein CASSQGVTEAFF.

The chain couples TRBV15 to TRBJ2-3; no clear D gene. Per germline, CDR1 LNHNV and CDR2 YYDKDF (reference sequence). This CDR3 comprises 14 residues. Trimming cost V 0 bases and J 2 bases, with 6 bases left between them. CDR3 residues: CATSRDRLTDTQYF. The CDR3 DNA follows: TGTGCCACCAGCAGAGATCGACTCACAGATACGCAGTATTTT.

This clone showed up just a few times. V usage is TRBV29-1 and J usage is TRBJ2-1; tentatively, D is TRBD2 (6 bases). Trimming removed 0 bases from V and 7 bases from J, with 13 bases in between. CDR3 length: 14 amino acids. CDR1 SQVTM and CDR2 ANQGSEA come from the germline V gene. CDR3 loop: CSVEDGGISNEQFF. The CDR3 region has the DNA TGCAGCGTTGAAGATGGAGGGATTTCTAATGAGCAGTTCTTC.

The chain combines TRBV5-5 with TRBJ2-7; TRBD1 matches 7 bases. Trimming cost V 3 bases and J 3 bases; bases outside gene matches: 12. Germline V lookup: CDR1 SGHKS, CDR2 YYEKEE (reference sequence). The CDR3 spans 16 residues. The CDR3 protein is CASSWTPGQTNYEQYF. CDR3 DNA sequence: TGTGCCAGCAGCTGGACCCCGGGACAGACTAACTACGAGCAGTACTTC.

The CDR3 is CASRREATDTQYF. CDR3 DNA: TGTGCCAGCAGACGGGAGGCCACAGATACGCAGTATTTT. The V gene is TRBV9, the J gene TRBJ2-3, with 7 bases lining up with TRBD2. This CDR3 comprises 13 residues. Germline assignment: CDR1 SGDLS and CDR2 YYNGEE. Trimming at V came to 5 bases and at J to 2 bases, leaving 2 bases not matched to a gene.

V usage is TRBV25-1 and J usage is TRBJ2-5, with 9 bases fitting TRBD2. Looked up from germline, CDR1 is MGHDK and CDR2 is SYGVNS. This CDR3 spans 17 amino acids. V lost 1 base to trimming and J lost 1 base; unmatched junction nucleotides: 7. The CDR3 DNA reads TGTGCCAGCAGTGAATTAGGTAGCGGGGGTATCCAAGAGACCCAGTACTTC. Its protein is CASSELGSGGIQETQYF.

This clone was seen a single time. The chain combines TRBV6-6 with TRBJ2-7, with 7 nucleotides matching TRBD2. Germline assignment: CDR1 MNHNY and CDR2 SVGAGI (reference sequence). The V and J ends lost 2 bases and 3 bases, in that order; junction bases with no gene match: 10. The CDR3 has 16 residues. This CDR3 reads CASSYARAGVGYEQYF. The CDR3 DNA reads TGTGCCAGCAGTTACGCAAGGGCGGGAGTGGGCTACGAGCAGTACTTC.

V usage is TRBV27 and J usage is TRBJ1-6; no firm D call. V dropped 5 bases and J dropped 6 bases, with 11 bases sitting between them. The CDR3 totals 14 residues. Germline CDR1 is MNHEY and CDR2 is SMNVEV (reference sequence). DNA of the CDR3: TGTGCCAGCAGTGCCTTACAAGTTAATTCACCCCTCCACTTT. Translation: CASSALQVNSPLHF.

This clone was observed at least ten times. The gene calls are TRBV6-5 and TRBJ1-2, with D possibly TRBD1 on 5 matching bases. V lost 3 bases to trimming and J lost 4 bases, with 12 bases between them. CDR3 length equals 14 residues. The germline gives CDR1 MNHEY, CDR2 SVGAGI. Here the CDR3 reads CASSYGGTSYGYTF. The CDR3 nucleotides are TGTGCCAGCAGTTATGGCGGGACCTCCTATGGCTACACCTTC.

The V call is TRBV19, the J call TRBJ2-1; a weak D match, TRBD1 (5 bases). V gave up 4 bases and J gave up 0 bases, with 7 bases separating them. The length of the CDR3 is 14 residues. Per the germline V gene, CDR1 is LNHDA and CDR2 is SQIVND (reference sequence). DNA of the CDR3: TGTGCCAGTAGTAGGGGCGCCTCCTACAATGAGCAGTTCTTC. Its translation is CASSRGASYNEQFF.

In DNA form, the CDR3 reads TGCGCCAGCAGTTCTACTAGCGGGTCCTACGAGCAGTACTTC. It specifies CASSSTSGSYEQYF. The chain recombines TRBV10-1 with TRBJ2-7; 9 bases match TRBD2. With V trimmed by 5 bases and J by 1 base, 3 bases remained unmatched. The CDR3 loop spans 14 amino acids. The germline V gene encodes CDR1 WNHNN and CDR2 SYGVQD (reference sequence).

The genes are TRBV7-6 and TRBJ2-7, with 7 bases identical to TRBD2. The germline gives CDR1 SGHVS, CDR2 FNYEAQ. The ends lost 4 bases at V and 3 bases at J; junction bases unmatched: 6. The CDR3 covers 14 residues. CDR3 DNA sequence: TGTGCCAGCAGCTCAGCCGGGACTAACTACGAGCAGTACTTC. Translated: CASSSAGTNYEQYF.

The J gene is TRBJ2-5, the V gene TRBV6-5; D might be TRBD2 (7 bases). Germline lookup yields CDR1 MNHEY and CDR2 SVGAGI. V gave up 0 bases and J gave up 5 bases, with 13 bases separating them. The CDR3 sequence is 15 residues long. The DNA for the CDR3 is TGTGCCAGCAGTTACTCGACGGGGGGCGGGGAGACCCAGTACTTC. It translates to CASSYSTGGGETQYF.

The V call is TRBV28, the J call TRBJ1-2; unclear D gene. The CDR3 covers 12 residues. Germline V lookup: CDR1 MDHEN, CDR2 SYDVKM. V was shortened by 7 bases and J by 3 bases, with 9 bases between the two germline ends. The CDR3 DNA is TGTGCCAGCAAAGCCATAGACTATGGCTACACCTTC. Translated: CASKAIDYGYTF.

The chain couples TRBV6-5 to TRBJ1-4; possible D gene TRBD1, 5 bases. Germline CDR1 reads MNHEY; CDR2 reads SVGAGI. Trimming pared 11 bases from V and 10 bases from J, leaving 17 bases between. The CDR3 extends over 12 amino acids. This CDR3 reads CAAGFWRGKLFF. In DNA form, the CDR3 reads TGTGCCGCGGGGTTTTGGAGGGGAAAACTGTTTTTT.

This clone was seen just once. The J gene is TRBJ2-2, the V gene TRBV19; 9 bases agree with TRBD2. The CDR3 runs to 16 residues. The germline CDR1 and CDR2 sequences are LNHDA and SQIVND (reference sequence). V lost 3 bases and J lost 4; bases outside the gene matches: 6. The DNA for the CDR3 is TGTGCCAGTAGTATTATGGCGGGAGGGGTCACCGGGGAGCTGTTTTTT. As protein: CASSIMAGGVTGELFF. Full variable domain (remainder filled in from reference TRBV19 and TRBJ2-2): DGGITQSPKYLFRKEGQNVTLSCEQNLNHDAMYWYRQDPGQGLRLIYYSQIVNDFQKGDIAEGYSVSREKKESFPLTVTSAQKNPTAFYLCASSIMAGGVTGELFFGEGSRLTVL.